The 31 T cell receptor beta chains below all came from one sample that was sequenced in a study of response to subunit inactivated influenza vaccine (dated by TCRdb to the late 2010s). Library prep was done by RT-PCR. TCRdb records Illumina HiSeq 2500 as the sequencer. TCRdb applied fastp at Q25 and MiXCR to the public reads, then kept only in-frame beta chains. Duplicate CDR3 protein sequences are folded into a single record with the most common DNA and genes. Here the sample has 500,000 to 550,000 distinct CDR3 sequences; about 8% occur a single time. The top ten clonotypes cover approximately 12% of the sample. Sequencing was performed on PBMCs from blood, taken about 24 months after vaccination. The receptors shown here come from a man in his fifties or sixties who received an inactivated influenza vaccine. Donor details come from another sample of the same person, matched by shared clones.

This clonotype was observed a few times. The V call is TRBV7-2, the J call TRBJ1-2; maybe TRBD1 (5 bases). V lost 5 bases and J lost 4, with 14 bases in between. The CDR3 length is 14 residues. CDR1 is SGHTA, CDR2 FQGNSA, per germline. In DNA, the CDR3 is TGTGCCAGCAGCCCGCACGACAGTTCCTATGGCTACACCTTC. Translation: CASSPHDSSYGYTF.

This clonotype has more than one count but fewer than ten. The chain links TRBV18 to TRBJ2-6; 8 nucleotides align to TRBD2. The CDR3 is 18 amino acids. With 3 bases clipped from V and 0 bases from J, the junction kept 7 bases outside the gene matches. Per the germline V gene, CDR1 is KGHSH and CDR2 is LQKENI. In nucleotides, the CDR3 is TGTGCCAGCTCACCCATTAGCGGGAAAAGCTCTGGGGCCAACGTCCTGACTTTC. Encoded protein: CASSPISGKSSGANVLTF.

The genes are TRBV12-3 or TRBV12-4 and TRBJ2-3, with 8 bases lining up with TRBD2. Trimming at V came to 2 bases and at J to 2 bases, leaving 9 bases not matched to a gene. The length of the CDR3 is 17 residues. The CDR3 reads CASSLTPLAEFTDTQYF. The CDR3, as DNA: TGTGCCAGCAGTTTAACCCCACTAGCGGAGTTCACAGATACGCAGTATTTT.

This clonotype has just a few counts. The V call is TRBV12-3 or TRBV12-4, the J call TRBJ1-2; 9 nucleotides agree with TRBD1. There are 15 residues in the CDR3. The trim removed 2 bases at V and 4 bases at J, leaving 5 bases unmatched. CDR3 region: CASSLLDRGSYGYTF. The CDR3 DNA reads TGTGCCAGCAGTTTATTGGACAGGGGAAGCTATGGCTACACCTTC.

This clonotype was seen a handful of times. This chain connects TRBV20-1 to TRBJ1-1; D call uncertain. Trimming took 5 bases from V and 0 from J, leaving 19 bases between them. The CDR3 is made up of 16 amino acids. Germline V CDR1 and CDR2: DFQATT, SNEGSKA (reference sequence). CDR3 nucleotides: TGCAGTGCTGGAACCGCCCCCGGTGGCATGAACACTGAAGCTTTCTTT. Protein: CSAGTAPGGMNTEAFF.

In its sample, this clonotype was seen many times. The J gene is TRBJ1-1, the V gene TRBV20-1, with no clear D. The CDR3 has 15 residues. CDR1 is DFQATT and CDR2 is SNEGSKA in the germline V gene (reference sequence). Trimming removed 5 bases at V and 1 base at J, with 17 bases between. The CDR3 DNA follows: TGCAGTGCTTCCTATGCAGCCGCGGGGAACACTGAAGCTTTCTTT. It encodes CSASYAAAGNTEAFF.

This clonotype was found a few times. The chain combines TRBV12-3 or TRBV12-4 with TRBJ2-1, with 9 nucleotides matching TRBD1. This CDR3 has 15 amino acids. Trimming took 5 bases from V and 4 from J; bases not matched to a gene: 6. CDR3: CASSAPDRGYNEQFF. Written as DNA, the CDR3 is TGTGCCAGCAGTGCTCCGGACAGGGGATACAATGAGCAGTTCTTC.

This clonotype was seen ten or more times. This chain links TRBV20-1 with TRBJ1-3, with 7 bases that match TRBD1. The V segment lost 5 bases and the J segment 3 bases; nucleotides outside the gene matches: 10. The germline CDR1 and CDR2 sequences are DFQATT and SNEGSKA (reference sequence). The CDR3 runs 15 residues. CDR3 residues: CSAPPAGGFGNTIYF. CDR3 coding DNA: TGCAGTGCTCCGCCGGCAGGGGGATTTGGAAACACCATATATTTT.

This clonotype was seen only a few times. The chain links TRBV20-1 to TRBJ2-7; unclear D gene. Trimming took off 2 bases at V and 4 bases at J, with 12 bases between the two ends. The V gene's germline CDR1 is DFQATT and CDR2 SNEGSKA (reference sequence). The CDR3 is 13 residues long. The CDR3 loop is CSARSPGNYEQYF. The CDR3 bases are TGCAGTGCTAGATCCCCTGGGAATTACGAGCAGTACTTC.

The DNA of the CDR3 is TGTGCCAGCAGCCCAAGGGGACTAGCGGTCCGGGAGACCCAGTACTTC. This sequence encodes CASSPRGLAVRETQYF. The chain links TRBV7-9 to TRBJ2-5, with 11 bases aligning to TRBD2. The CDR3 has 16 residues. V shed 5 bases and J 5 bases; nucleotides not matched to a gene: 10. From germline, CDR1 is SEHNR and CDR2 FQNEAQ (reference sequence).

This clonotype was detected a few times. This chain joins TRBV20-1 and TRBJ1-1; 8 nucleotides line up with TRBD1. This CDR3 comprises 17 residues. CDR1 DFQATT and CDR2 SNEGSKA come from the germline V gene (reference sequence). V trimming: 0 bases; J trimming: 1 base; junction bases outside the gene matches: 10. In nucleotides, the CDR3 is TGCAGTGCTAGAGACCTTAGGCAGGGGGCGAGGAACACTGAAGCTTTCTTT. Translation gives CSARDLRQGARNTEAFF.

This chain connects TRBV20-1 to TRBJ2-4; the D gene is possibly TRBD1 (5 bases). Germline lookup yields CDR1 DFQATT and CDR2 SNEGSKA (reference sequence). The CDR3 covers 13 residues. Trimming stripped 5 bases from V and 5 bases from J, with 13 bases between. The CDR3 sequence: CSAFRVGQNIQYF. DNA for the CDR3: TGCAGTGCTTTCAGGGTCGGTCAAAACATTCAGTACTTC.

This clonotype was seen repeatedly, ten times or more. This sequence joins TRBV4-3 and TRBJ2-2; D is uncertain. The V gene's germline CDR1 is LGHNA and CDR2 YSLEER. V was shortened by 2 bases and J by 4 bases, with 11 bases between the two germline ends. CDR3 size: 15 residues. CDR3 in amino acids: CASSQWSPGTGELFF. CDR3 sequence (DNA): TGCGCCAGCAGCCAATGGTCACCAGGCACCGGGGAGCTGTTTTTT.

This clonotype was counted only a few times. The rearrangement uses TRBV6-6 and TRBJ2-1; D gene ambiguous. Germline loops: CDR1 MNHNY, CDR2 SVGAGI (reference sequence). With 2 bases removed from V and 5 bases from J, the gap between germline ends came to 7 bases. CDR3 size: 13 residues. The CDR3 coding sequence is TGTGCCAGCAGTTACGCCGCCCACAATGAGCAGTTCTTC. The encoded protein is CASSYAAHNEQFF.

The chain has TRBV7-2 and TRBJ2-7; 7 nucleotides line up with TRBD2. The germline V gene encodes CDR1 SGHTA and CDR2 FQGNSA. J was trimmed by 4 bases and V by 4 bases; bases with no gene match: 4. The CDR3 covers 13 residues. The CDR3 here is CASSWSGNYEQYF. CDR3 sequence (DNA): TGTGCCAGCAGCTGGAGCGGGAATTACGAGCAGTACTTC.

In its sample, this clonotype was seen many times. The CDR3 loop reads CSGGTRITDTQYF. The CDR3 nucleotides are TGCAGCGGCGGGACTAGAATCACAGATACGCAGTATTTT. V and J are TRBV29-1 and TRBJ2-3; 8 bases match TRBD2. CDR1 SQVTM and CDR2 ANQGSEA come from the germline V gene. The CDR3 extends over 13 amino acids. Trimming cost V 7 bases and J 2 bases; bases outside gene matches: 5.

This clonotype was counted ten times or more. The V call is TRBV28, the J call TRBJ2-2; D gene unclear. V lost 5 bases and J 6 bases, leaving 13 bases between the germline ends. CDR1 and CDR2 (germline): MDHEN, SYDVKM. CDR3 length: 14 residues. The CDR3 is CASSLVRPAGELFF. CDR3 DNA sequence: TGTGCCAGCAGTCTCGTACGACCAGCCGGGGAGCTGTTTTTT.

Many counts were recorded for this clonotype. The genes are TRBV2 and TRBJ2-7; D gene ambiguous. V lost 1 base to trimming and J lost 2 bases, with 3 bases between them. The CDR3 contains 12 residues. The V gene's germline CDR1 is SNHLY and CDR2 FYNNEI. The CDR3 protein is CASSEGPYEQYF. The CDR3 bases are TGTGCCAGCAGTGAAGGACCCTACGAGCAGTACTTC.

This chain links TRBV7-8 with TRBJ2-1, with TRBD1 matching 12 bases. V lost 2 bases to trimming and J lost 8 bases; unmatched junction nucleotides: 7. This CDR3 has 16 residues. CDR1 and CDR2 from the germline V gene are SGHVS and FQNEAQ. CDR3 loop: CASSLLGTGGAYEQFF. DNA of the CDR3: TGTGCCAGCAGCTTACTTGGGACAGGGGGCGCGTATGAGCAGTTCTTC.

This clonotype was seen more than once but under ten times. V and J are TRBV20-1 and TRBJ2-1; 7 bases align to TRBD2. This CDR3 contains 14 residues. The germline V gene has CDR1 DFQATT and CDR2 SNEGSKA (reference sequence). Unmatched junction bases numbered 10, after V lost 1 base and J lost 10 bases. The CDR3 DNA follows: TGCAGTGCTAGAGCCGGGACTACCCGTTCGGAGCAGTTCTTC. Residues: CSARAGTTRSEQFF.

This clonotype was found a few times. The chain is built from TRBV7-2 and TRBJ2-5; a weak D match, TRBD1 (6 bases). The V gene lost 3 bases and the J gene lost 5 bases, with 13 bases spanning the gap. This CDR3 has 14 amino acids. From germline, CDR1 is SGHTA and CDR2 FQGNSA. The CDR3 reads CASSFRGMGETQYF. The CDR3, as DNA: TGTGCCAGCAGCTTCAGGGGAATGGGCGAGACCCAGTACTTC.

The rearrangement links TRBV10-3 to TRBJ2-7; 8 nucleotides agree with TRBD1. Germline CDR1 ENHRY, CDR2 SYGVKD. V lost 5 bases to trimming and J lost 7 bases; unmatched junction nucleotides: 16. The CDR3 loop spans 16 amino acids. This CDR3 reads CAISNMVGTGPPEQYF. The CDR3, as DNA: TGTGCCATCAGTAACATGGTGGGGACAGGCCCGCCGGAGCAGTACTTC.

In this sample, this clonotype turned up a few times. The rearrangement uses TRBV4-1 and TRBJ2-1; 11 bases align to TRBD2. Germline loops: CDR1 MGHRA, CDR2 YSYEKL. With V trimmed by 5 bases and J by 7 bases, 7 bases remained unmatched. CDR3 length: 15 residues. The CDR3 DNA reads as TGCGCCAGCAGCGTTATAGCGGGGGGGTCGAATGAGCAGTTCTTC. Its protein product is CASSVIAGGSNEQFF.

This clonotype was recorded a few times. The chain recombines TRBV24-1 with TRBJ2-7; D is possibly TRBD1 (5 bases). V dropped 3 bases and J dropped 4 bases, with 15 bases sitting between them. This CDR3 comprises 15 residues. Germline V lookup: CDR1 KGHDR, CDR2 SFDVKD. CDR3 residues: CATSDRAFRGYEQYF. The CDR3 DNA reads TGTGCCACCAGTGATCGGGCCTTTAGGGGTTACGAGCAGTACTTC.

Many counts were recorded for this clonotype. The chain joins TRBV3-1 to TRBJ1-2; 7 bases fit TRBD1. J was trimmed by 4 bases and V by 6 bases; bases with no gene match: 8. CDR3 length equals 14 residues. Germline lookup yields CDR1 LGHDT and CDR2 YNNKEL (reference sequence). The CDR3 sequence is CASSPTTGRYGYTF. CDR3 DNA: TGTGCCAGCAGTCCAACGACAGGGCGCTATGGCTACACCTTC.

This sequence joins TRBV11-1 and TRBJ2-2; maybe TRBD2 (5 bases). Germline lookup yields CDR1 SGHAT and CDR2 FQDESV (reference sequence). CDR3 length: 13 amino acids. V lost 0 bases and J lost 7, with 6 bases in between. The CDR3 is CASSLASGGELFF. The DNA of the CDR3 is TGTGCCAGCAGCTTAGCAAGCGGCGGGGAGCTGTTTTTT.

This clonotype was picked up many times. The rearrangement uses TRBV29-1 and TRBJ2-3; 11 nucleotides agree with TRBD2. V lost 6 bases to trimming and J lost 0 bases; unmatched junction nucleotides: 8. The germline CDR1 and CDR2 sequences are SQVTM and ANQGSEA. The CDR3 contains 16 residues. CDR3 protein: CSVRGGTSGSTDTQYF. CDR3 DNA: TGCAGCGTGAGAGGGGGGACTAGCGGTAGCACAGATACGCAGTATTTT.

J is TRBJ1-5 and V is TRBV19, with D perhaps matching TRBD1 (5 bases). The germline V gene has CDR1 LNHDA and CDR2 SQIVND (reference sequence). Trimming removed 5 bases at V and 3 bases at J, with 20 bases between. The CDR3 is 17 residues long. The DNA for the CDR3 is TGTGCCAGTAGTCTTTACTCGACAGTGAAGGCCAATCAGCCCCAGCATTTT. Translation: CASSLYSTVKANQPQHF. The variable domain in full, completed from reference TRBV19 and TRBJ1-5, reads DGGITQSPKYLFRKEGQNVTLSCEQNLNHDAMYWYRQDPGQGLRLIYYSQIVNDFQKGDIAEGYSVSREKKESFPLTVTSAQKNPTAFYLCASSLYSTVKANQPQHFGDGTRLSIL.

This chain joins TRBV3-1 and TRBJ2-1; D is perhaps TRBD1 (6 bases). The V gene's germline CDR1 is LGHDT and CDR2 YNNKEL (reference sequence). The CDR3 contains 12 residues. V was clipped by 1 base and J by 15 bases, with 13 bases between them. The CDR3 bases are TGTGCCAGCAGCCAAGCCACAGGGAAGAGGTTCTTC. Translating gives CASSQATGKRFF.

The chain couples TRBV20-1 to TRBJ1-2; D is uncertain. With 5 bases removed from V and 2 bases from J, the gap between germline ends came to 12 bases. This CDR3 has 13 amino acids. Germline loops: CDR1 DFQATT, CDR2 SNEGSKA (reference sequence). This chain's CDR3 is CSAWAAENYGYTF. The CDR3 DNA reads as TGCAGTGCTTGGGCGGCCGAAAACTATGGCTACACCTTC.

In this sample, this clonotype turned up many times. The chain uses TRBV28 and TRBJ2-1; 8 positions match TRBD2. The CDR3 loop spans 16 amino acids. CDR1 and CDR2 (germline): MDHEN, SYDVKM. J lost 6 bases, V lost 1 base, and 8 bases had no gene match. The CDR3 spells CASSLSLAGLFNEQFF. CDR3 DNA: TGTGCCAGCAGTTTATCGCTAGCGGGCCTTTTCAATGAGCAGTTCTTC.